These 9 T cell receptor beta chains were all obtained from the same sample, sequenced in a study of vaccination effects on CD4 cells after COVID-19. Their antigens remain unidentified. Culture proceeded for 9 to 11 days, and CD4+ T cells were then isolated. Of the BNT162b2 and mRNA-1273 vaccines, participants received two doses of one or the other. Sequencing used immunoSEQ multiplex PCR; TCRdb keeps in-frame clones, though not all of them. The profile shows fewer than 85,000 clones, about 74% of them singletons. This specimen consisted of CD4+ T cells from PBMCs cultured without peptide, obtained after COVID-19 vaccination. These receptors all come from a human donor who received a COVID-19 vaccine.

The chain links TRBV6-5 to TRBJ2-2, with 8 bases matching TRBD1. The V gene end was trimmed by 6 bases and the J gene end by 5 bases; junction bases not matched to a gene: 5. This CDR3 region has 14 residues. Germline CDR1 and CDR2: MNHEY and SVGAGI. CDR3 in amino acids: CASSRTGGTGELFF. The DNA of the CDR3 is TGTGCCAGCAGCCGTACAGGGGGAACCGGGGAGCTGTTTTTT.

The chain recombines TRBV5-6 with TRBJ2-7; D might be TRBD1 (6 bases). The CDR3 has 12 residues. Looked up from germline, CDR1 is SGHDT and CDR2 is YYEEEE. Trimming cost V 4 bases and J 7 bases, with 12 bases left between them. CDR3 sequence: CASSAADREQYV. In DNA form, the CDR3 reads TGTGCCAGCAGCGCCGCCGACAGGGAGCAGTACGTC.

V usage is TRBV3-1 (or the pseudogene TRBV3-2) and J usage is TRBJ1-2; possibly TRBD1 for D (6 bases). Germline V lookup: CDR1 LGHDT, CDR2 YNNKEL (reference sequence). The V end was cut by 1 base, the J end by 3 bases, with 15 bases between. CDR3 length: 16 residues. The CDR3 nucleotides are TGTGCCAGCAGCCAAGTGGAACAGGGCCTCTACTATGGCTACACCTTC. As protein: CASSQVEQGLYYGYTF.

This clone occurred a few times. The chain combines TRBV25-1 with TRBJ1-4; 8 bases line up with TRBD1. V lost 4 bases, J lost 0 bases, and 4 bases stayed unmatched. Germline CDR1 MGHDK, CDR2 SYGVNS. The CDR3 runs 16 residues. CDR3 loop: CASSATDRATNEKLFF. Here the CDR3 DNA reads TGTGCCAGCAGTGCCACGGACAGGGCAACTAATGAAAAACTGTTTTTT.

The chain employs TRBV11-2 and TRBJ2-1; 9 bases line up with TRBD2. Germline V gives CDR1 SGHAT, CDR2 FQNNGV. V was pared by 5 bases and J by 6 bases, with 8 bases of the junction left unmatched. The CDR3 is 15 residues long. DNA of the CDR3: TGTGCCAGCAGCCTAGGGGCGGGGGGGCCCAATGAGCAGTTCTTC. It encodes CASSLGAGGPNEQFF.

V and J are TRBV5-4 and TRBJ1-4, with 9 bases lining up with TRBD1. V shed 4 bases and J 7 bases; nucleotides not matched to a gene: 14. CDR1 and CDR2 from the germline V gene are SGHNT and YYREEE (reference sequence). This CDR3 has 17 residues. CDR3 residues: CASSAATGTGSSEKLFF. CDR3 DNA sequence: TGTGCCAGCAGCGCGGCGACCGGGACAGGGTCGAGTGAAAAACTGTTTTTT.

This chain joins TRBV11-2 and TRBJ2-7; 7 bases are shared with TRBD1. Germline assignment: CDR1 SGHAT and CDR2 FQNNGV. The CDR3 covers 15 residues. Trimming cost V 5 bases and J 3 bases; bases outside gene matches: 10. CDR3 in DNA: TGTGCCAGCAGCCCCGGGAAGGGGGCAGGCTACGAGCAGTACGTC. Its protein product is CASSPGKGAGYEQYV.

The table lists this clone with a count of one. The rearrangement links TRBV5-1 to TRBJ2-6; D ambiguous. From germline, CDR1 is SGHRS and CDR2 YFSETQ. The CDR3 spans 15 residues. Trimming took 8 bases from V and 0 from J, leaving 12 bases between them. CDR3 nucleotide sequence: TGCGCCAGTAGTCCCCAGCACTCTGGGGCCAACGTCCTGACTTTC. Amino acid sequence: CASSPQHSGANVLTF.

The rearrangement joins TRBV30 to TRBJ1-4; D is unclear. This CDR3 is 14 amino acids long. In germline, CDR1 is GTSNPN, CDR2 SVGIG (reference sequence). V shed 2 bases and J shed 8 bases, with 15 bases lying between them. CDR3 region: CAWSIRVPGEKLFF. The DNA for the CDR3 is TGTGCCTGGAGTATCCGGGTTCCGGGAGAAAAACTGTTTTTT.